This T cell receptor beta chain was sequenced during a study of T cell responses to AZD1222 COVID-19 vaccine. Looking at the study overall: Second-dose intervals of approximately 4 or approximately 12 weeks were pooled.

Whole-study results and caveats: Among the donors, most were white British and more were female, and clonal diversity was possibly underestimated. At baseline, just five to seven AZD1222 recipients tested seropositive.

Concerning this clone itself: The antigen is undetermined.

Unmatched junction bases numbered 11, after V lost 5 bases and J lost 0 bases. Per germline, CDR1 MNHEY and CDR2 SVGEGT. The CDR3 is 18 residues long. Produced via immunoSEQ multiplex PCR; TCRdb's table is partial and in-frame only. The table shows about 140,000 clones, with about 86% occurring only once. Material: peripheral blood, obtained on day 0 of AZD1222 vaccination. The rearrangement links TRBV6-2 or TRBV6-3 to TRBJ1-3, with 9 bases lining up with TRBD1. The sequence was collected from an adult in good health. CDR3 loop: CASSAGTGLSGSGNTIYF. The CDR3, as DNA: TGTGCCAGCAGTGCCGGGACAGGGCTAAGTGGCTCTGGAAACACCATATATTTT.